This TCR beta chain was found in a study of T-cell memory formation after mild COVID-19. Broader study findings: Contracting clones, day 15 to 85, had balanced CD4/CD8, and later expanders favored CD4+.

This clonotype has more than one count but fewer than ten. The antigen remains undetermined. Per germline, CDR1 SNHLY and CDR2 FYNNEI. The CDR3 contains 11 residues. The V end was cut by 9 bases, the J end by 5 bases, with 8 bases between. 5'RACE with constant-segment primers yielded barcoded, UMI-tagged TCR alpha and TCR beta cDNA libraries. TCRdb fed the 5' RACE reads into MiXCR, producing one record per CDR3 protein. The sample holds 350,000 to 500,000 distinct CDR3 sequences; more than 20% are singletons and the top ten take around 13%. The receptor was isolated from an adult woman who had mild COVID-19 (a few samples of this study predate the infection). Cell type and time point are not known. The chain is built from TRBV2 and TRBJ2-1; D is unresolved. What was sequenced was PBMCs or a T cell subset sorted from them (not recorded which). In DNA form, the CDR3 reads TGTGCCAGTAAAAGCGACAATGAGCAGTTCTTC. It encodes CASKSDNEQFF.